This entry is about one T cell receptor beta chain. Original processing notes: Quantification of nucleated cells was approximated via reference gene primer amplification. The repertoire was sequenced with immunoSEQ multiplex PCR; TCRdb's copy has only in-frame clones and lacks some. For V, J and clone size, that table is used; D and trimming come from the DNA. The repertoire holds roughly 41,000 clones, with about 88% as singletons. The sample comes from a study of blood T cell repertoires in COVID-19. Study at large: Acute-phase and convalescent COVID-19 samples originated in the United States, Italy and Spain. The analysed material was cDNA or gDNA that came from T cells, B-cell-depleted T cells, or PBMCs.

The length of the CDR3 is 14 residues. V shed 3 bases and J 5 bases; nucleotides not matched to a gene: 5. From germline, CDR1 is SGHVS and CDR2 FQNEAQ. The TCR sequence derives from a human donor in a cohort sampled during active COVID-19. The V gene is TRBV7-8, the J gene TRBJ1-1; TRBD1 agrees at 8 bases. The sequencing sample was made of peripheral blood. CDR3 DNA: TGTGCCAGCAGCTTTAGGACAGGGCAAACTGAAGCTTTCTTT. As protein: CASSFRTGQTEAFF.